The rows below give T cell receptor beta chains drawn from one sample of a study of blood T cell repertoires in COVID-19. Some clones are missing from TCRdb's copy, which holds only in-frame ones; the method was immunoSEQ multiplex PCR. The data show over 50,000 clones, approximately 80% seen once. The specimen was peripheral blood. The source is a man older than 75 with active or convalescent COVID-19. Each CDR3 is given with its conserved first and last residue. The D gene is left open where the match is weak. Rows give clone size only sometimes, using once, few, many, or a class for an expanded clone.

clone_size j_call v_call d_call cdr3_aa cdr3_nt
NA TRBJ1-2 TRBV9 NA CASSEGPGLDYGYTF TGTGCCAGCAGCGAGGGGCCAGGTCTGGACTATGGCTACACCTTC
once TRBJ2-7 TRBV7-2 NA CASSGKGVEAHEQYF TGTGCCAGCAGCGGAAAAGGGGTCGAGGCCCACGAGCAGTACTTC
once TRBJ2-1 TRBV30 TRBD1 CAWKQPDRVYNEQFF TGTGCCTGGAAACAGCCGGACAGGGTGTACAATGAGCAGTTCTTC
NA TRBJ1-2 TRBV2 NA CASRGQTVYGYTF TGTGCCAGCAGAGGACAGACGGTCTATGGCTACACCTTC
NA TRBJ2-4 TRBV4-3 NA CASSRALDTANIQYF TGCGCCAGCAGCCGGGCGTTGGACACCGCAAACATTCAGTACTTC
NA TRBJ1-1 TRBV28 NA CASYSGSNTEAFF TGTGCCAGCTACAGCGGTTCGAACACTGAAGCTTTCTTT
NA TRBJ1-2 TRBV5-1 TRBD1 CASSSRQGTNYGYTF TGCGCCAGCAGCTCCCGACAGGGAACTAACTATGGCTACACCTTC
NA TRBJ1-1 TRBV5-1 NA CASSPSQGGAEAFF TGCGCCAGCAGCCCATCACAAGGGGGGGCTGAAGCTTTCTTT
NA TRBJ2-1 TRBV19 NA CASNTDDRANEQFF TGTGCCAGTAATACGGACGACAGAGCCAATGAGCAGTTCTTC
NA TRBJ2-2 TRBV6-6 NA CASSLPLGGNTGELFF TGTGCCAGCAGCTTACCTCTGGGGGGGAACACCGGGGAGCTGTTTTTT
NA TRBJ1-2 TRBV7-7 NA CASSLVPAAYGYTF TGTGCCAGCAGCTTAGTGCCCGCGGCCTATGGCTACACCTTC
few TRBJ1-1 TRBV12-3/TRBV12-4 NA CASRTTVNTEAFF TGTGCCAGCAGGACGACAGTGAACACTGAAGCTTTCTTT
NA TRBJ2-5 TRBV10-3 TRBD1 CAISLGQGGETQYF TGTGCCATCAGCCTAGGACAGGGCGGTGAGACCCAGTACTTC
NA TRBJ1-5 TRBV9 NA CASSVEGYNQPQHF TGTGCCAGCAGCGTAGAGGGGTACAATCAGCCCCAGCATTTT
NA TRBJ2-7 TRBV18 NA CASSPRRGQFSYEQYF TGTGCCAGCTCACCTAGGAGGGGGCAGTTCTCCTACGAGCAGTACTTC
once TRBJ1-1 TRBV28 NA CASSLRWQGNTEAFF TGTGCCAGCAGTTTACGGTGGCAGGGGAACACTGAAGCTTTCTTT